These 20 T cell receptor beta chains came from one sample sequenced in a study of shared clonotypes between healthy human individuals. Naive CD8 cells lacked CD45RO, underwent positive selection for CCR7 and left out terminally differentiated effector memory CD45RA+ cells. TCRdb keeps only in-frame clones here, not all; method: immunoSEQ multiplex PCR. The data contain around 620,000 clones, about 95% of them singletons. Sequences were obtained from naive CD8+ T cells sorted from blood. The origin of the receptors is a woman aged 25 to 39 in good health.

V and J are TRBV7-9 and TRBJ2-4; D remains ambiguous. CDR3 length: 14 residues. Germline CDR1 is SEHNR and CDR2 is FQNEAQ (reference sequence). Trimming removed 3 bases from V and 3 bases from J, with 9 bases in between. This chain's CDR3 is CASSFELDKNIQYF. The CDR3 coding sequence is TGTGCCAGCAGCTTCGAGTTGGACAAAAACATTCAGTACTTC.

This clone was seen just once. This sequence joins TRBV9 and TRBJ2-5, with D perhaps matching TRBD2 (7 bases). V was shortened by 4 bases and J by 1 base, with 26 bases between the two germline ends. CDR3 size: 19 residues. Germline V CDR1 and CDR2: SGDLS, YYNGEE. The CDR3 DNA reads TGTGCCAGCAGCCCGGGGGCGGCGGCTAGCGGACTATTCCAAGAGACCCAGTACTTC. Translation gives CASSPGAAASGLFQETQYF.

In DNA form, the CDR3 reads TGTGCCAGCAGCGTGACTAGCGGGAGGCCACAAGAGACCCAGTACTTC. It specifies CASSVTSGRPQETQYF. The chain combines TRBV5-6 with TRBJ2-5, with TRBD2 matching 13 bases. The ends lost 4 bases at V and 2 bases at J; junction bases unmatched: 5. CDR1 is SGHDT and CDR2 is YYEEEE in the germline V gene. This CDR3 comprises 16 residues.

This clone was detected only once. V and J are TRBV13 and TRBJ2-5; TRBD2 matches at 13 bases. From germline, CDR1 is PRHDT and CDR2 FYEKMQ (reference sequence). V was pared by 3 bases and J by 4 bases, with 8 bases of the junction left unmatched. The CDR3 has 17 residues. The CDR3 DNA reads as TGTGCCAGCAGCTTGCGACTAGCGGGAGGCCCCCGAGAGACCCAGTACTTC. Its translation: CASSLRLAGGPRETQYF.

The rearrangement joins TRBV27 to TRBJ2-7, with a tentative D call TRBD1 (6 bases). Trimming cost V 3 bases and J 13 bases, with 16 bases left between them. CDR1 and CDR2 from the germline V gene are MNHEY and SMNVEV (reference sequence). The CDR3 spans 12 residues. CDR3: CASSFVTGLLYF. In DNA form, the CDR3 reads TGTGCCAGCAGTTTCGTTACAGGGCTTCTCTACTTC.

The chain joins TRBV4-1 to TRBJ1-1, with D uncertain. The CDR3 is 13 amino acids. The germline CDR1 and CDR2 sequences are MGHRA and YSYEKL. V was cut by 2 bases and J by 4 bases, with 8 bases left in between. Here the CDR3 DNA reads TGCGCCAGCAGCCAAACGTCTGTCACTGAAGCTTTCTTT. This gives the protein CASSQTSVTEAFF.

The CDR3 protein is CANSPGTASNYGYTF. CDR3 nucleotide sequence: TGTGCCAACAGCCCCGGGACAGCGTCTAACTATGGCTACACCTTC. This sequence joins TRBV2 and TRBJ1-2, with 7 bases aligning to TRBD1. V lost 10 bases, J lost 0 bases, and 11 bases stayed unmatched. This CDR3 region has 15 residues. Germline CDR1 and CDR2: SNHLY and FYNNEI. The full variable domain, its missing parts supplied by reference TRBV2 and TRBJ1-2, is EPEVTQTPSHQVTQMGQEVILRCVPISNHLYFYWYRQILGQKVEFLVSFYNNEISEKSEIFDDQFSVERPDGSNFTLKIRSTKLEDSAMYFCANSPGTASNYGYTFGSGTRLTVV.

V usage is TRBV29-1 and J usage is TRBJ1-1; the D is unclear. Germline CDR1 SQVTM, CDR2 ANQGSEA. The CDR3 has 10 residues. V was cut by 6 bases and J by 5 bases, with 7 bases left in between. The CDR3 sequence is CSVSETEAFF. The CDR3 DNA sequence: TGCAGCGTCTCTGAAACTGAAGCTTTCTTT.

The V gene is TRBV7-9, the J gene TRBJ2-7; TRBD2 agrees at 7 bases. Germline CDR1 reads SEHNR; CDR2 reads FQNEAQ (reference sequence). V lost 10 bases and J lost 0; bases outside the gene matches: 3. CDR3 length equals 12 residues. CDR3 bases: TGTGCCACCGCGGGAGCCTCCTACGAGCAGTACTTC. Translated: CATAGASYEQYF.

CDR3 region: CASSRTLEGSEAFF. The CDR3 DNA reads as TGTGCCAGCAGTCGCACTCTCGAGGGCTCTGAAGCTTTCTTT. The genes are TRBV27 and TRBJ1-1; D unresolved. CDR3 length equals 14 residues. Trimming removed 5 bases at V and 6 bases at J, with 16 bases between. The germline CDR1 and CDR2 sequences are MNHEY and SMNVEV (reference sequence).

The chain recombines TRBV11-2 with TRBJ2-7; tentative D call: TRBD1 (6 bases). CDR1 and CDR2 (germline): SGHAT, FQNNGV. Trimming left V 3 bases short and J 6 bases short, with 9 bases between. The CDR3 is 12 residues long. The DNA for the CDR3 is TGTGCCAGCAGCTTGGGGGCCGCCGAGCAGTACTTC. Its protein product is CASSLGAAEQYF.

CDR3 in DNA: TGTGCCAGCAGTTTAATAGCGGGGAGGTACGAGCAGTACTTC. It specifies CASSLIAGRYEQYF. The rearrangement links TRBV28 to TRBJ2-7, with 8 bases aligning to TRBD2. Germline CDR1 is MDHEN and CDR2 is SYDVKM. The V segment lost 2 bases and the J segment 4 bases; nucleotides outside the gene matches: 4. This CDR3 is built from 14 residues.

The chain couples TRBV27 to TRBJ2-7, with D hard to call. The V end was cut by 2 bases, the J end by 3 bases, with 14 bases between. The germline V gene encodes CDR1 MNHEY and CDR2 SMNVEV (reference sequence). The CDR3 covers 15 residues. CDR3 loop: CASSLRMADFYEQYF. CDR3 DNA sequence: TGTGCCAGCAGTTTACGTATGGCAGACTTCTACGAGCAGTACTTC.

The chain is built from TRBV11-2 and TRBJ1-3, with no clear D. CDR1 and CDR2 from the germline V gene are SGHAT and FQNNGV. This CDR3 is built from 16 residues. V was clipped by 7 bases and J by 2 bases, with 18 bases between them. CDR3 in amino acids: CASNPKSGNPGNTIYF. CDR3 nucleotide sequence: TGTGCCAGCAACCCAAAAAGCGGAAACCCTGGAAACACCATATATTTT. The whole variable domain, remainder taken from reference TRBV11-2 and TRBJ1-3, is EAGVAQSPRYKIIEKRQSVAFWCNPISGHATLYWYQQILGQGPKLLIQFQNNGVVDDSQLPKDRFSAERLKGVDSTLKIQPAKLEDSAVYLCASNPKSGNPGNTIYFGEGSWLTVV.

The V call is TRBV2, the J call TRBJ2-7; TRBD1 might be the D (6 bases). The germline V gene encodes CDR1 SNHLY and CDR2 FYNNEI. CDR3 length: 16 residues. Trimming stripped 3 bases from V and 0 bases from J, with 15 bases between. The chain's CDR3 is CASSDKDSFYSYEQYF. The CDR3 coding sequence is TGTGCCAGCAGTGACAAGGACAGCTTCTACTCCTACGAGCAGTACTTC.

The chain recombines TRBV7-2 with TRBJ2-7, with a tentative D call TRBD2 (6 bases). Trimming shortened V by 5 bases and J by 4 bases, and 15 bases separated the two germline ends. This CDR3 is built from 14 residues. Germline loops: CDR1 SGHTA, CDR2 FQGNSA. The CDR3 nucleotides are TGTGCCAGCAGCCAGAGGGTCAGCGGGTACGAGCAGTACTTC. This gives the protein CASSQRVSGYEQYF.

This chain connects TRBV25-1 to TRBJ2-7; D is possibly TRBD1 (5 bases). Germline CDR1 and CDR2: MGHDK and SYGVNS. The CDR3 has 12 amino acids. Trimming pared 3 bases from V and 6 bases from J, leaving 9 bases between. The CDR3 loop is CASSEATGEQYF. The DNA for the CDR3 is TGTGCCAGCAGTGAGGCAACAGGCGAGCAGTACTTC.

The V gene is TRBV7-9, the J gene TRBJ2-3; D is perhaps TRBD2 (6 bases). Trimming shortened V by 5 bases and J by 5 bases, and 14 bases separated the two germline ends. This CDR3 is built from 14 residues. Germline loops: CDR1 SEHNR, CDR2 FQNEAQ (reference sequence). DNA for the CDR3: TGTGCCAGCAGCCCGGGACTCGGGGTAGATACGCAGTATTTT. Protein sequence: CASSPGLGVDTQYF.

This chain uses TRBV18 with TRBJ1-2; D gene unclear. The germline V and J ends were trimmed by 2 bases and 6 bases, with 13 bases remaining between them. Germline V gene sequence: CDR1 KGHSH, CDR2 LQKENI. The length of the CDR3 is 14 residues. CDR3 amino acids: CASSPLWDRNGYTF. The CDR3 region has the DNA TGTGCCAGCTCACCATTGTGGGATCGGAATGGCTACACCTTC. Drawing the rest from reference TRBV18 and TRBJ1-2, the complete variable domain is NAGVMQNPRHLVRRRGQEARLRCSPMKGHSHVYWYRQLPEEGLKFMVYLQKENIIDESGMPKERFSAEFPKEGPSILRIQQVVRGDSAAYFCASSPLWDRNGYTFGSGTRLTVV.

The rearrangement joins TRBV10-3 to TRBJ2-7; TRBD1 agrees at 8 bases. The germline CDR1 and CDR2 sequences are ENHRY and SYGVKD. This CDR3 comprises 12 residues. V gave up 4 bases and J gave up 6 bases; unmatched junction bases: 2. CDR3 bases: TGTGCCATCAGTGCAGGGGGCTCCGAGCAGTACTTC. Amino acids: CAISAGGSEQYF.